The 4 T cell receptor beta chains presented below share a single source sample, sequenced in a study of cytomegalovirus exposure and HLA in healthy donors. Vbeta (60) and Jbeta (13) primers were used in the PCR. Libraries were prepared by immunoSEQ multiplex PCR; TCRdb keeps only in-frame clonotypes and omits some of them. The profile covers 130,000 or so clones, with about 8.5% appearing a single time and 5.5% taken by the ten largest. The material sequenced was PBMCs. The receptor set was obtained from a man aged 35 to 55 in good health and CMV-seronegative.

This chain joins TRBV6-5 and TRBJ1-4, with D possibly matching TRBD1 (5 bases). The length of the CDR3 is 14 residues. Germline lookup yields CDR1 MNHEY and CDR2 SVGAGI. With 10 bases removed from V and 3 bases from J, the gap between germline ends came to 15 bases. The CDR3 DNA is TGTGCCACAGGGCCGAGGCTGTCTAATGAAAAACTGTTTTTT. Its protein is CATGPRLSNEKLFF.

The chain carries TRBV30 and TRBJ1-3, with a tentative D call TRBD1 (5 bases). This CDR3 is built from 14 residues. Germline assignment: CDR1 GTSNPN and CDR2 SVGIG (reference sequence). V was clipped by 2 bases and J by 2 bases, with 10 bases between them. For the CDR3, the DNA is TGTGCCTGGAGTCCGGACACCGCTGGAAACACCATATATTTT. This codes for CAWSPDTAGNTIYF.

DNA for the CDR3: TGTGCCAGCAGCGTTGAGACAGGGATTACCGGGGAGCTGTTTTTT. Its protein is CASSVETGITGELFF. This sequence joins TRBV5-6 and TRBJ2-2, with 7 nucleotides matching TRBD1. J was trimmed by 5 bases and V by 4 bases; bases with no gene match: 8. CDR1 and CDR2 from the germline V gene are SGHDT and YYEEEE. CDR3 length equals 15 residues.

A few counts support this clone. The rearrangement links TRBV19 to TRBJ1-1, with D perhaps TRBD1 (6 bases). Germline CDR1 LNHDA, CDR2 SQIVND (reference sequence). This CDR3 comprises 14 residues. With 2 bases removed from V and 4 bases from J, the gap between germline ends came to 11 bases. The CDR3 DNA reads TGTGCCAGTAGTATAAGTACCAGGGGCACTGAAGCTTTCTTT. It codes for CASSISTRGTEAFF. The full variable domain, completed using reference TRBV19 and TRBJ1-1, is DGGITQSPKYLFRKEGQNVTLSCEQNLNHDAMYWYRQDPGQGLRLIYYSQIVNDFQKGDIAEGYSVSREKKESFPLTVTSAQKNPTAFYLCASSISTRGTEAFFGQGTRLTVV.